This entry lists 2 T cell receptor beta chains sequenced from one sample in a study of T cells in Graves' hyperthyroidism and ophthalmopathy. From RNA transcripts, TCR beta CDR3 regions were amplified. First-round RT-PCR with HTBI primers amplified the TCR CDR3 region. Via MiXCR, TCRdb re-called the multiplex PCR reads, giving one row per CDR3 protein. The table records approximately 870,000 distinct CDR3 sequences, roughly 40% of them present only once. Sequences were obtained from blood. All receptors derive from a man in his late teens or twenties with Graves' hyperthyroidism.

This clonotype was counted ten times or more. This rearrangement joins TRBV10-3 to TRBJ2-7; TRBD2 matches 13 bases. The CDR3 is 14 residues long. Germline trimming cut 6 bases from V and 5 bases from J; bases unmatched to any gene: 4. CDR1 ENHRY and CDR2 SYGVKD come from the germline V gene. The CDR3 bases are TGTGCCATCAGAGGGACTAGCGGGGACGACGAGCAGTACTTC. The encoded protein is CAIRGTSGDDEQYF.

This clonotype was observed a handful of times. The gene calls are TRBV19 and TRBJ2-6, with D possibly matching TRBD1 (6 bases). The length of the CDR3 is 18 residues. Trimming took 6 bases from V and 0 from J, leaving 18 bases between them. From germline, CDR1 is LNHDA and CDR2 SQIVND (reference sequence). This chain's CDR3 is CASRSRTGNSSGANVLTF. CDR3 sequence (DNA): TGTGCCAGTAGAAGCCGCACAGGGAACTCCTCTGGGGCCAACGTCCTGACTTTC. Full variable domain (rest looked up from reference TRBV19 and TRBJ2-6): DGGITQSPKYLFRKEGQNVTLSCEQNLNHDAMYWYRQDPGQGLRLIYYSQIVNDFQKGDIAEGYSVSREKKESFPLTVTSAQKNPTAFYLCASRSRTGNSSGANVLTFGAGSRLTVL.